The rows below give T cell receptor beta chains drawn from one sample of a study of blood T cells in healthy people across ages. TCRdb re-called the 5' RACE reads through MiXCR, storing one row per CDR3 protein. The sample includes under 950,000 distinct CDR3 sequences, about 20% of them seen just once. The source material was blood. Source of these receptors: a man aged 70 or older in good health. CDR3s leave out the opening cysteine and the closing phenylalanine or tryptophan.

V gene	J gene	CDR3 protein
TRBV7-2	TRBJ2-3	ASSLVGGPSADTQY
TRBV2	.	ASRRTSQETQY
TRBV6-1	TRBJ2-5	ASSEARTKETQY
TRBV5-1	TRBJ2-5	ASSSPRQGQETQY
TRBV4-1	TRBJ2-3	ASSQDGTGSTDTQY
TRBV6-5	TRBJ2-1	ASSSTEATSYNEQF
TRBV20-1	TRBJ1-1	SARRPPDMNTEAF
TRBV20-1	TRBJ1-2	SAGQGLGGYT
TRBV12-3/TRBV12-4	TRBJ1-1	ASSSWEDGGTEAF
TRBV28	TRBJ1-2	ASSDRVRGYT
TRBV12-3/TRBV12-4	TRBJ1-2	ASSGGQGNYGYT
TRBV2	TRBJ1-1	ASIPRQLNTEAF
TRBV20-1	TRBJ2-1	SANSGSWGNEQF
TRBV11-2	TRBJ2-1	ASSSGVGEVESEQF
TRBV29-1	TRBJ1-4	SVPSATNEKLF
TRBV5-1	TRBJ1-1	ASSFGHRENTEAF
TRBV4-1	TRBJ2-5	ASSQFSGGAIQETQY
TRBV12-5	TRBJ1-3	ASGPGQVVSGNTIY
TRBV12-3/TRBV12-4	TRBJ1-1	ASSFTRGNTEAF
TRBV6-6	TRBJ1-1	ASSRIGMNTEAF
TRBV28	.	ASSLSGTGVDEQY